This T cell receptor (beta chain) was captured in a study of T cell responses to AZD1222 COVID-19 vaccine. The V segment lost 5 bases and the J segment 0 bases; nucleotides outside the gene matches: 10. The CDR3 runs to 18 residues. Germline assignment: CDR1 SGHNT and CDR2 YYREEE (reference sequence). Profiling relied on immunoSEQ multiplex PCR, and the TCRdb table lists in-frame clones only, not all of them. The table lists 150,000 to 200,000 clones, around 87% of them singletons. V and J are TRBV5-4 and TRBJ2-7; 14 positions match TRBD2. The specimen comprised peripheral blood, sampled on day 0 of MenACWY control vaccination. This TCR came from an adult in good health. DNA of the CDR3: TGTGCCAGCAGACCCGGGACTAGCGGGGGAGCCACCTCCTACGAGCAGTACTTC. It specifies CASRPGTSGGATSYEQYF.